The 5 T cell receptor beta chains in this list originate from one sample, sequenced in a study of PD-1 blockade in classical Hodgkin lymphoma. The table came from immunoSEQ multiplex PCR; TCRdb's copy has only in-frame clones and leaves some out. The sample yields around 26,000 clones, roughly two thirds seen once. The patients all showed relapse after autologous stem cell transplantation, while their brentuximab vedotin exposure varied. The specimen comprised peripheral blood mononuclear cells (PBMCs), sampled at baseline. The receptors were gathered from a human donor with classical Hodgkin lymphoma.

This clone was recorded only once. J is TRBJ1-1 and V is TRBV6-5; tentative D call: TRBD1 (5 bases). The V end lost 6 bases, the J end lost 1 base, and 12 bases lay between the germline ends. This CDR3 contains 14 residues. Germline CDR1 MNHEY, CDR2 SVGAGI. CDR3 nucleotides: TGTGCCAGCAGCCACTACGACAGGAACACTGAAGCTTTCTTT. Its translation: CASSHYDRNTEAFF.

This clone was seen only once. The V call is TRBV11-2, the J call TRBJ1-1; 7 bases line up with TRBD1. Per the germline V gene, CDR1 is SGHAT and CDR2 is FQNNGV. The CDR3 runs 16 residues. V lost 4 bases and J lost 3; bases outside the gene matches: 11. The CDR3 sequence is CASSYDQGVGDTEAFF. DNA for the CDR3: TGTGCCAGCAGCTACGACCAGGGGGTGGGTGACACTGAAGCTTTCTTT.

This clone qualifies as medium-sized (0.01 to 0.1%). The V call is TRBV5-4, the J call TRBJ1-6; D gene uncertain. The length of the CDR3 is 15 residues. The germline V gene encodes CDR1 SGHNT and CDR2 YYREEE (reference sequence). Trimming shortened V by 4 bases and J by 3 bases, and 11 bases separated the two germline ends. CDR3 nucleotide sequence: TGTGCCAGCAGCCTAACAGCAGGCTATAATTCACCCCTCCACTTT. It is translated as CASSLTAGYNSPLHF.

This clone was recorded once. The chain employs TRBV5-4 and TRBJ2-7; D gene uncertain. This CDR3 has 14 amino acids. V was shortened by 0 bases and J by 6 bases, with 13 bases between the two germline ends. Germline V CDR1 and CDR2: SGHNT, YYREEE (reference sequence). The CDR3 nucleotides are TGTGCCAGCAGCTTGGAGCAGGTGGCTTCCGAGCAGTACTTC. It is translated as CASSLEQVASEQYF.

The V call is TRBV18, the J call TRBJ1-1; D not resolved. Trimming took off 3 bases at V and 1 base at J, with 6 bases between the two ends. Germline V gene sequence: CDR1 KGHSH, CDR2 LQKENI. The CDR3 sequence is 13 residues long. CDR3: CASSPDSNTEAFF. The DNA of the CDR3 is TGTGCCAGCTCACCCGACTCGAACACTGAAGCTTTCTTT.